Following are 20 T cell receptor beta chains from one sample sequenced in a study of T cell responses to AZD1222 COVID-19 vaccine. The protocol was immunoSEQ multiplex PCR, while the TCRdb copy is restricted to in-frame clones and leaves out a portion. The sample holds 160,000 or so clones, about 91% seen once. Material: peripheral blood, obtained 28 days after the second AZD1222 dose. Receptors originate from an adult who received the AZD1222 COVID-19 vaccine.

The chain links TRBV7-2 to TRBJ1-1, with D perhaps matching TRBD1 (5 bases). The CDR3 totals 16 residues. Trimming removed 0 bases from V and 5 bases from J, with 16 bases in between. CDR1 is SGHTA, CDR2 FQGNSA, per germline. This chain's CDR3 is CASSLAREGIMTEAFF. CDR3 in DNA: TGTGCCAGCAGCTTAGCGCGGGAGGGGATCATGACTGAAGCTTTCTTT.

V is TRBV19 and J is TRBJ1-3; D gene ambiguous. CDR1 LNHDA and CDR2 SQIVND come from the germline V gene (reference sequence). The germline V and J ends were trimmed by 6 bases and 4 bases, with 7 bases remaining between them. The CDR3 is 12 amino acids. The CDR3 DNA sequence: TGTGCCAGTAGGGCCCAGGGAAACACCATATATTTT. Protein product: CASRAQGNTIYF.

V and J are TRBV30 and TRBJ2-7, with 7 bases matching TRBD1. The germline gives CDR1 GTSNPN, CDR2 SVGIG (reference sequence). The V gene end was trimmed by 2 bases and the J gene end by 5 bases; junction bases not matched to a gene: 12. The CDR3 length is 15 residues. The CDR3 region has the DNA TGTGCCTGGAGTTTGGAGGTGACAGGGTCGGACGAGCAGTACTTC. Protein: CAWSLEVTGSDEQYF.

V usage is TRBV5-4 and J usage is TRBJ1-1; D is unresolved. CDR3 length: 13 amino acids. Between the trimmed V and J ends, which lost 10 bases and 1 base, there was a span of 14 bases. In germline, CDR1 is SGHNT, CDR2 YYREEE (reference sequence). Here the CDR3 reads CAGYEQTNTEAFF. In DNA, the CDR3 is TGTGCCGGATACGAGCAGACGAACACTGAAGCTTTCTTT.

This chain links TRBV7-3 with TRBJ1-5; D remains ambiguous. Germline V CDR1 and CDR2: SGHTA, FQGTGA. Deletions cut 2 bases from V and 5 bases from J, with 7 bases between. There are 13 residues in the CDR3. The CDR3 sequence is CASSLGADQPQHF. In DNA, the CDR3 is TGTGCCAGCAGCTTAGGCGCTGATCAGCCCCAGCATTTT.

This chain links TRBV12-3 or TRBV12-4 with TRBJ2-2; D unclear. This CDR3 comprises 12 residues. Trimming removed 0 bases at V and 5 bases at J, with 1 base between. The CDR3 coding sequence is TGTGCCAGCAGTTTAGCGACCGGGGAGCTGTTTTTT. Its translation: CASSLATGELFF.

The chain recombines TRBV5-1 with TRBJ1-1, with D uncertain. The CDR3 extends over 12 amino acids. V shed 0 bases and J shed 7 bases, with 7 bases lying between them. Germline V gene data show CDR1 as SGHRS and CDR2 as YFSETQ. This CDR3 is CASSLGGYEAFF. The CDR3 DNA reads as TGCGCCAGCAGCTTGGGAGGTTATGAAGCTTTCTTT.

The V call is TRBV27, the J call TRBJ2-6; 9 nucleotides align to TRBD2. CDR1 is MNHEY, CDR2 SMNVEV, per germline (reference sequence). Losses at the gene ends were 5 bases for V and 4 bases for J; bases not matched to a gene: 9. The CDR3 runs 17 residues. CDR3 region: CASSRVAGGLGANVLTF. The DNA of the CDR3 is TGTGCCAGCAGTAGGGTTGCGGGGGGGCTAGGGGCCAACGTCCTGACTTTC.

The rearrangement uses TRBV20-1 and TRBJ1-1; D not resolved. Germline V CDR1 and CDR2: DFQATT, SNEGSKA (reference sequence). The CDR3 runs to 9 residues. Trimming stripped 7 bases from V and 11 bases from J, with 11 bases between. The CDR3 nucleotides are TGCAGTGGCCTCAGGAATGCTTTCTTT. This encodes CSGLRNAFF.

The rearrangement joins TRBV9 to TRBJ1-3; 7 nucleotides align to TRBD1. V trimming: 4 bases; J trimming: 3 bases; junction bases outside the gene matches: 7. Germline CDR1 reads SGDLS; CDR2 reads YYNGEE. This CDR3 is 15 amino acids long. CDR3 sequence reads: CASSRQGAVGNTIYF. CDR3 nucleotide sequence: TGTGCCAGCAGCCGACAGGGAGCGGTTGGAAACACCATATATTTT.

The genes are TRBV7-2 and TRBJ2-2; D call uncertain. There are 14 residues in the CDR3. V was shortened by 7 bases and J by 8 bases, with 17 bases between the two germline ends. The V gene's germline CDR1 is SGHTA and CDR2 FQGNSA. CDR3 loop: CASTLFTGPGELFF. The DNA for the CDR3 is TGTGCCAGCACTCTTTTCACCGGGCCGGGGGAGCTGTTTTTT.

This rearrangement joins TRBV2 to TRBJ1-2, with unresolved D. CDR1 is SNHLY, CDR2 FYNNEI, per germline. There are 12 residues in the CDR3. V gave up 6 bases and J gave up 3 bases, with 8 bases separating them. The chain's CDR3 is CASSATDYGYTF. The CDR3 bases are TGTGCCAGCAGCGCCACAGACTATGGCTACACCTTC.

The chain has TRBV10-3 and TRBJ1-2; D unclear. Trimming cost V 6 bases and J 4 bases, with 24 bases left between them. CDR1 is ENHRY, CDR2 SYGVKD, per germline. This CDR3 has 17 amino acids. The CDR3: CAIRGNFGPTPGYGYTF. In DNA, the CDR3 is TGTGCCATCAGGGGGAATTTTGGTCCTACACCTGGCTATGGCTACACCTTC.

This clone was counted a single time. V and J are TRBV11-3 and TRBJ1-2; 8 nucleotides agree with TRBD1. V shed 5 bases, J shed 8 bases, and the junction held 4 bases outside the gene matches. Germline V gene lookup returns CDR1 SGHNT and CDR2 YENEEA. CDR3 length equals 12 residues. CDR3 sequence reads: CASSKQGDGYTF. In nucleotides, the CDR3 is TGTGCCAGCAGCAAACAGGGGGACGGCTACACCTTC.

DNA for the CDR3: TGTGCCAGCTCACCACCTGCTGCGGGGTCTAGCACAGATACGCAGTATTTT. Its translation: CASSPPAAGSSTDTQYF. The chain uses TRBV18 and TRBJ2-3; a weak D match, TRBD2 (6 bases). Germline V CDR1 and CDR2: KGHSH, LQKENI. V was shortened by 0 bases and J by 0 bases, with 13 bases between the two germline ends. CDR3 length: 17 amino acids.

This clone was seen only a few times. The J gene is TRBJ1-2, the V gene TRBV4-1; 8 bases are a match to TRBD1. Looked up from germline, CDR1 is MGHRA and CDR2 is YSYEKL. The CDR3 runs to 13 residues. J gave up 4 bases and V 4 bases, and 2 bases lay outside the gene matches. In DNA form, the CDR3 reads TGCGCCAGCAGCCTCGGACAGGGCTATGGCTACACCTTC. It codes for CASSLGQGYGYTF.

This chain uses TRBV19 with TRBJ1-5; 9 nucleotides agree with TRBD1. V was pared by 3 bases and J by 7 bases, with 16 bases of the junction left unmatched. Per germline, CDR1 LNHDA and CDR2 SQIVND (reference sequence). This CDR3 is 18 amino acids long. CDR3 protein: CASSMAGQGGGVWQPQHF. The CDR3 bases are TGTGCCAGTAGTATGGCGGGACAGGGAGGGGGTGTTTGGCAGCCCCAGCATTTT.

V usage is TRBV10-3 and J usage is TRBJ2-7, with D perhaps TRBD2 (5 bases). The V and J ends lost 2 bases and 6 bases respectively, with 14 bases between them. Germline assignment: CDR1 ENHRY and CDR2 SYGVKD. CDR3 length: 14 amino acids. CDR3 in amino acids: CAISENRGPGEQYF. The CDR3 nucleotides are TGTGCCATCAGTGAGAACAGAGGGCCGGGCGAGCAGTACTTC.

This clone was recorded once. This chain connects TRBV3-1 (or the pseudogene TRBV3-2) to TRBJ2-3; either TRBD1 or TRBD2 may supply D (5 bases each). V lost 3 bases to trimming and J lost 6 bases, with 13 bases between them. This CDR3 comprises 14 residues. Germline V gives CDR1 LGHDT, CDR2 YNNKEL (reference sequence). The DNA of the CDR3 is TGTGCCAGCAGCCATGGGAGTGGGGCGGATACGCAGTATTTT. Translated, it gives CASSHGSGADTQYF.

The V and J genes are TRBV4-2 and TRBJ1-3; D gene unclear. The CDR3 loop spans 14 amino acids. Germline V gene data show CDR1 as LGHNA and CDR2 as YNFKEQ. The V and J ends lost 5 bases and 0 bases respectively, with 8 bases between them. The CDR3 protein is CASSITSSGNTIYF. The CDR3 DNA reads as TGTGCCAGCAGCATTACCTCCTCTGGAAACACCATATATTTT.